This TCR beta chain appears in the sequencing data of a study of low-dose radiotherapy and immunotherapy resistance in tumors. Both TCRalpha and TCRbeta chains were reverse transcribed with V-gene-specific primers. TCR amplification involved about 19 PCR cycles with a constant-region primer and V-primer adapter. MiXCR, run by TCRdb on the reads, gives a single entry per CDR3 protein. The repertoire has 40,000 or so distinct CDR3 sequences, roughly 20% of them found once; the top ten carry approximately 9%. Time point: after trial treatment. Treatment: LDRT plus nivolumab, ipilimumab, low-dose cyclophosphamide and aspirin (RACIN trial). The CDR3 loop spans 12 amino acids. Germline V lookup: CDR1 LNHDA, CDR2 SQIVND (reference sequence). This clonotype was observed many times. A junction end diverges from the germline sequence, so it may reflect a read error.

This specimen was PBMCs, taken after low-dose radiotherapy plus immunotherapy. The clonotype originates from a female donor with ovarian cancer. V usage is TRBV19 and J usage is TRBJ2-5; D is uncertain. CDR3 loop: CASSRNQETQYF. The DNA of the CDR3 is TGTGCCAGTAGTAGAAACCAGGAGACCCAGTACTTC.